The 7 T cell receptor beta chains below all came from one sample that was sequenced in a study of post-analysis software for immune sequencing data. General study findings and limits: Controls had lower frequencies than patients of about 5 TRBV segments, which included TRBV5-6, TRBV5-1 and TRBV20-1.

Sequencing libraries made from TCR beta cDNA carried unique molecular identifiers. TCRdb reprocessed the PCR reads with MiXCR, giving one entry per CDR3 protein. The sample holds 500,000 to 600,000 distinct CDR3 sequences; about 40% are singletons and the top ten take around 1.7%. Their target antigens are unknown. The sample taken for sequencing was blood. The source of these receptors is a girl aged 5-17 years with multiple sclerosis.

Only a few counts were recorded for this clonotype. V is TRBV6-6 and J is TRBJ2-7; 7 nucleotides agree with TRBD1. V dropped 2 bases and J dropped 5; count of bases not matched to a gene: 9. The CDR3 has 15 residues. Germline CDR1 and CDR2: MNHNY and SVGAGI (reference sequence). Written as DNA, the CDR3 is TGTGCCAGCAGTTACGGAGTAGGGGGCGAGGACGAGCAGTACTTC. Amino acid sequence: CASSYGVGGEDEQYF.

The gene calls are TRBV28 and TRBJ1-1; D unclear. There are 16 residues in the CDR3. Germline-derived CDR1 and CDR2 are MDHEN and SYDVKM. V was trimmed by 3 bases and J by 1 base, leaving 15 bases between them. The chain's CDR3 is CASSFWWVEGNTEAFF. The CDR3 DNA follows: TGTGCCAGCAGTTTCTGGTGGGTCGAGGGGAACACTGAAGCTTTCTTT.

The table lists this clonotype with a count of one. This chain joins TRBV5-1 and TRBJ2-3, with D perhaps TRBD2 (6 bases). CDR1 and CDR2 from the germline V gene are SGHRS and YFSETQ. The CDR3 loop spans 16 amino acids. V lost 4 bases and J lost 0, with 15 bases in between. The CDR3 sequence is CASSPRAGGSTDTQYF. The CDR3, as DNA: TGCGCCAGCAGCCCCCGGGCTGGGGGGAGCACAGATACGCAGTATTTT.

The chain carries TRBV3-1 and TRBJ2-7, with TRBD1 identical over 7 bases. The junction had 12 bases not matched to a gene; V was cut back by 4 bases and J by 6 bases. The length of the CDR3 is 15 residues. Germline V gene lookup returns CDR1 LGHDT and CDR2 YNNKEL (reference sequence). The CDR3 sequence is CASSRRLQGMGEQYF. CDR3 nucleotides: TGTGCCAGCAGCCGAAGATTACAGGGGATGGGCGAGCAGTACTTC.

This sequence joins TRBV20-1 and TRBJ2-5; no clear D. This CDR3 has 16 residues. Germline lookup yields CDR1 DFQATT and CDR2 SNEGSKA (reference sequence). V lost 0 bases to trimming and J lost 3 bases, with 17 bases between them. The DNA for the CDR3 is TGCAGTGCTAGAGATCGGATAACTACCTTTAAAGAGACCCAGTACTTC. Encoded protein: CSARDRITTFKETQYF.

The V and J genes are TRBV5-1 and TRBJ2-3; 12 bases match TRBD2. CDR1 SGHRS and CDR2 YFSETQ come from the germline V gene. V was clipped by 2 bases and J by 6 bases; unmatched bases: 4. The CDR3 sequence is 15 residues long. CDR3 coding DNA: TGCGCCAGCAGCTTCGGACTAGCGGGAATGGATACGCAGTATTTT. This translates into CASSFGLAGMDTQYF.

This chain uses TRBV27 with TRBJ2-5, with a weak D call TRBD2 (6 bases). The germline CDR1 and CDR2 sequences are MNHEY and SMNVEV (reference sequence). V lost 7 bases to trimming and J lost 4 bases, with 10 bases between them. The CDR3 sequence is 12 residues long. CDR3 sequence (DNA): TGTGCCAGCAAAACCGGGGGAGAGACCCAGTACTTC. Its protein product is CASKTGGETQYF.